This TCR beta chain was obtained from a study of Ad26.COV2.S vaccination and SARS-CoV-2 variants. Study at large: The donor belonged to the COV1001 Ad26.COV2.S trial arm. Study-level results: People given the vaccine had a wider spike-specific TCR breadth than placebo recipients did.

The data were produced by immunoSEQ multiplex PCR, yet TCRdb's version contains in-frame clones alone and is incomplete. This sample yields 350,000 to 450,000 clones, of which approximately 85% are seen a single time; approximately 3.5% belongs to the top ten. Concerning this clone itself: Its antigen is unknown.

The V segment lost 1 base and the J segment 6 bases; nucleotides outside the gene matches: 9. This CDR3 comprises 16 residues. CDR1 is KGHDR, CDR2 SFDVKD, per germline. Regarding treatment: 15 to 20 received Ad26.COV2.S at low or high dose, single or two shots; about 5 received placebo; per-sample allocation not given. Repertoires come from day 63 after the first vaccine or placebo injection. The rearrangement uses TRBV24-1 and TRBJ2-3; TRBD2 matches at 7 bases. The sequenced sample was peripheral blood, obtained in a trial of Ad26.COV2.S vaccine versus placebo. The clonotype was recovered from a person aged 18 to 65 who received the Ad26.COV2.S COVID-19 vaccine or a placebo. The CDR3 nucleotides read TGTGCCACCAGTGATTTCGGGCGGGGGAGTGGTGATACGCAGTATTTT. Protein: CATSDFGRGSGDTQYF.